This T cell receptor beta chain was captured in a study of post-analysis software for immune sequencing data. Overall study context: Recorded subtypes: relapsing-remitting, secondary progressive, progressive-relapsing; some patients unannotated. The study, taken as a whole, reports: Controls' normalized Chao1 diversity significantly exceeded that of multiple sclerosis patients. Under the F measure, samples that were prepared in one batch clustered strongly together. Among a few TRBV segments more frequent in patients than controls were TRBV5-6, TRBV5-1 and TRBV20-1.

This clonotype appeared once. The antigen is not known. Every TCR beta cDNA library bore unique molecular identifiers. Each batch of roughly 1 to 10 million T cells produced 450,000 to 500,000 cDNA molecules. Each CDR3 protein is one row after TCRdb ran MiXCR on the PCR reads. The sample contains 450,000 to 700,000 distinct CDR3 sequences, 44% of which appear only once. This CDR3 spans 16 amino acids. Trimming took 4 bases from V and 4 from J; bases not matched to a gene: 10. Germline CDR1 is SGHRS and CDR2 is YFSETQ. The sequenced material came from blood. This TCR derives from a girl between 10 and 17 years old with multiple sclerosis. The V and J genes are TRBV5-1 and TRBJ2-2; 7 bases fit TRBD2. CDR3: CASSARSRGSTGELFF. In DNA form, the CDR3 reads TGCGCCAGCAGCGCCCGCTCGCGGGGGAGCACCGGGGAGCTGTTTTTT.